Below, 26 T cell receptor beta chains from the same sample are listed, as sequenced in a study of vaccination effects on CD4 cells after COVID-19. Only in-frame clones appear in the TCRdb table, and some are missing; sequencing was by immunoSEQ multiplex PCR. The sample yields about 45,000 clones, roughly three quarters seen once. Cultured cells yielded isolated CD4+ T cells after around 10 days. Two-dose BNT162b2 or mRNA-1273 vaccination was given to participants. For these receptors, no antigen is known. The source was CD4+ T cells from PBMCs cultured without peptide, collected after COVID-19 vaccination. All receptors come from a human donor who received a COVID-19 vaccine.

This rearrangement joins TRBV6-5 to TRBJ2-5; D is unclear. This CDR3 has 12 amino acids. The germline V gene has CDR1 MNHEY and CDR2 SVGAGI. The germline V and J ends were trimmed by 5 bases and 3 bases, with 7 bases remaining between them. Here the CDR3 reads CASSRHEETQYF. The DNA of the CDR3 is TGTGCCAGCAGTCGACACGAAGAGACCCAGTACTTC.

The V and J genes are TRBV5-5 and TRBJ2-3; D may be TRBD2 (6 bases). CDR3 length equals 15 residues. The V end was cut by 5 bases, the J end by 0 bases, with 13 bases between. Germline V gives CDR1 SGHKS, CDR2 YYEKEE (reference sequence). This chain's CDR3 is CASREAGPSTDTQYF. The CDR3 DNA is TGTGCCAGCAGGGAGGCGGGGCCTAGCACAGATACGCAGTATTTT. Combining the CDR3 with reference TRBV5-5 and TRBJ2-3 gives the whole variable domain DAGVTQSPTHLIKTRGQQVTLRCSPISGHKSVSWYQQVLGQGPQFIFQYYEKEERGRGNFPDRFSARQFPNYSSELNVNALLLGDSALYLCASREAGPSTDTQYFGPGTRLTVL.

This clone was detected a few times. This rearrangement joins TRBV9 to TRBJ2-5; possibly TRBD2 for D (5 bases). CDR1 is SGDLS, CDR2 YYNGEE, per germline. The V gene lost 0 bases and the J gene lost 4 bases, with 16 bases spanning the gap. The CDR3 has 16 amino acids. The CDR3 region has the DNA TGTGCCAGCAGCGTAGCCTCGACAACTAGAGGAGAGACCCAGTACTTC. Protein product: CASSVASTTRGETQYF.

This clone has more than one count but fewer than ten. The gene calls are TRBV5-4 and TRBJ2-1; 10 nucleotides align to TRBD1. CDR3 length: 14 amino acids. After removal of 3 bases from V and 5 bases from J, the junction contained 2 bases not matched to a gene. The V gene's germline CDR1 is SGHNT and CDR2 YYREEE (reference sequence). The CDR3 loop reads CASSWTGGNNEQFF. CDR3 nucleotide sequence: TGTGCCAGCAGCTGGACAGGGGGGAACAATGAGCAGTTCTTC.

This clone has only one observation. The V and J genes are TRBV19 and TRBJ1-5; tentatively, D is TRBD1 (6 bases). The CDR3 covers 13 residues. CDR1 and CDR2 (germline): LNHDA, SQIVND (reference sequence). Trimming shortened V by 3 bases and J by 9 bases, and 12 bases separated the two germline ends. The CDR3 spells CASSIQGKGPQHF. CDR3 sequence (DNA): TGTGCCAGTAGTATTCAGGGGAAGGGGCCCCAGCATTTT.

The chain employs TRBV5-1 and TRBJ2-7; D is possibly TRBD1 (6 bases). Germline V CDR1 and CDR2: SGHRS, YFSETQ. V was cut by 4 bases and J by 0 bases, with 17 bases left in between. The CDR3 sequence is 16 residues long. CDR3 protein: CASSRTGTRSSYEQYF. In DNA, the CDR3 is TGCGCCAGCAGCCGTACCGGGACAAGGAGCTCCTACGAGCAGTACTTC.

This chain connects TRBV30 to TRBJ2-3; D possibly corresponds to TRBD2 (6 bases). The CDR3 sequence is 13 residues long. The germline gives CDR1 GTSNPN, CDR2 SVGIG (reference sequence). With 4 bases removed from V and 5 bases from J, the gap between germline ends came to 13 bases. The chain's CDR3 is CAWKKEGGDTQYF. The CDR3 region has the DNA TGTGCCTGGAAGAAGGAGGGTGGAGATACGCAGTATTTT.

This clone was found once. The chain has TRBV30 and TRBJ1-5; 7 bases are a match to TRBD1. The CDR3 runs to 13 residues. Germline V gives CDR1 GTSNPN, CDR2 SVGIG (reference sequence). The J segment lost 6 bases and the V segment lost 0 bases, leaving 2 bases of the junction unmatched. The CDR3 sequence: CAWSVQGFQPQHF. In nucleotides, the CDR3 is TGTGCCTGGAGTGTACAGGGGTTTCAGCCCCAGCATTTT.

This clone has more than one count but fewer than ten. The chain is built from TRBV10-1 and TRBJ2-3, with 9 bases aligning to TRBD2. V trimming: 2 bases; J trimming: 1 base; junction bases outside the gene matches: 4. This CDR3 is 16 amino acids long. The germline gives CDR1 WNHNN, CDR2 SYGVQD (reference sequence). CDR3 sequence reads: CASSEPRTSGTDTQYF. CDR3 DNA: TGCGCCAGCAGTGAGCCAAGGACTAGCGGCACAGATACGCAGTATTTT.

The chain couples TRBV10-2 to TRBJ2-2; the D gene is possibly TRBD2 (6 bases). This CDR3 spans 13 amino acids. The V and J ends lost 2 bases and 7 bases respectively, with 8 bases between them. Germline V gene sequence: CDR1 WSHSY, CDR2 SAAADI. CDR3 in amino acids: CASSEVGSGELFF. Here the CDR3 DNA reads TGCGCCAGCAGTGAGGTCGGGAGCGGGGAGCTGTTTTTT.

Here the CDR3 reads CASSWRTGKNIQYF. CDR3 bases: TGTGCCAGCAGCTGGCGGACAGGAAAAAACATTCAGTACTTC. This chain links TRBV5-5 with TRBJ2-4; 7 nucleotides line up with TRBD1. The CDR3 length is 14 residues. V was pared by 3 bases and J by 4 bases, with 4 bases of the junction left unmatched. CDR1 is SGHKS, CDR2 YYEKEE, per germline (reference sequence). The full variable domain, rest sourced from reference TRBV5-5 and TRBJ2-4, is DAGVTQSPTHLIKTRGQQVTLRCSPISGHKSVSWYQQVLGQGPQFIFQYYEKEERGRGNFPDRFSARQFPNYSSELNVNALLLGDSALYLCASSWRTGKNIQYFGAGTRLSVL.

This clone qualifies as medium-sized (0.01 to 0.1%). This sequence joins TRBV27 and TRBJ2-6; unclear D gene. The CDR3 sequence is 15 residues long. Trimming took 5 bases from V and 4 from J, leaving 12 bases between them. CDR1 is MNHEY and CDR2 is SMNVEV in the germline V gene (reference sequence). The CDR3 nucleotides read TGTGCCAGCAGTCCCGACGGTACGGGGGCCAACGTCCTGACTTTC. It encodes CASSPDGTGANVLTF.

This clone was observed once. The genes are TRBV5-8 and TRBJ2-3; possibly TRBD2 for D (6 bases). Trimming left V 4 bases short and J 7 bases short, with 16 bases between. The CDR3 has 14 residues. Germline V gene sequence: CDR1 SGHTS, CDR2 YDEGEE. The CDR3 loop is CASSRQPGLYTQYF. In nucleotides, the CDR3 is TGTGCCAGCAGCCGCCAACCGGGACTTTATACGCAGTATTTT.

This clone showed up just a few times. The V and J genes are TRBV5-6 and TRBJ1-5; D gene ambiguous. The CDR3 extends over 12 amino acids. Germline V gene sequence: CDR1 SGHDT, CDR2 YYEEEE. Trimming removed 0 bases from V and 8 bases from J, with 6 bases in between. This chain's CDR3 is CASSLGVEPQHF. CDR3 nucleotide sequence: TGTGCCAGCAGCTTGGGGGTTGAGCCCCAGCATTTT.

V gene TRBV19 combines with J gene TRBJ2-1; D gene unclear. This CDR3 spans 11 amino acids. Germline assignment: CDR1 LNHDA and CDR2 SQIVND (reference sequence). Trimming pared 5 bases from V and 2 bases from J, leaving 1 base between. The CDR3 reads CASSAYNEQFF. CDR3 coding DNA: TGTGCCAGTAGTGCCTACAATGAGCAGTTCTTC.

V is TRBV5-1 and J is TRBJ2-3; 14 bases match TRBD2. V gave up 3 bases and J gave up 1 base; unmatched junction bases: 7. This CDR3 is built from 18 residues. Germline V gene lookup returns CDR1 SGHRS and CDR2 YFSETQ. The CDR3 DNA sequence: TGCGCCAGCAGCTCCTCCGGGACTAGCGGGAGCGGCACAGATACGCAGTATTTT. Protein sequence: CASSSSGTSGSGTDTQYF.

The DNA of the CDR3 is TGTGCCAGCAGTTCCGGACAGAACACTGAAGCTTTCTTT. This translates into CASSSGQNTEAFF. The chain uses TRBV12-3 or TRBV12-4 and TRBJ1-1, with a tentative D call TRBD1 (5 bases). The V end lost 4 bases, the J end lost 1 base, and 7 bases lay between the germline ends. CDR3 length: 13 amino acids.

The rearrangement links TRBV6-5 to TRBJ2-7; unclear D gene. The CDR3 totals 12 residues. Between the trimmed V and J ends, which lost 7 bases and 3 bases, there was a span of 10 bases. The germline V gene encodes CDR1 MNHEY and CDR2 SVGAGI. This chain's CDR3 is CASNSRFYEQYF. In DNA, the CDR3 is TGTGCCAGCAACAGTCGATTCTACGAGCAGTACTTC.

The rearrangement uses TRBV19 and TRBJ2-2; no clear D gene. Looked up from germline, CDR1 is LNHDA and CDR2 is SQIVND (reference sequence). The CDR3 has 15 amino acids. V was clipped by 2 bases and J by 4 bases, with 11 bases between them. DNA for the CDR3: TGTGCCAGTAGTATACCTACCCCCGGCACCGGGGAGCTGTTTTTT. Translated, it gives CASSIPTPGTGELFF.

This chain uses TRBV18 with TRBJ2-7; 7 nucleotides agree with TRBD1. This CDR3 has 13 residues. Germline CDR1 KGHSH, CDR2 LQKENI. V lost 4 bases to trimming and J lost 5 bases; unmatched junction nucleotides: 5. The CDR3 bases are TGTGCCAGCTCACTGGACAGGCTCAACGAGCAGTACTTC. Amino acid sequence: CASSLDRLNEQYF.

This clone was found a few times. The CDR3 DNA is TGTGCCAGCAGCCCACGAAGTGGACTAGCGGGGGGGTACGAGCAGTACTTC. Translated, it gives CASSPRSGLAGGYEQYF. The chain recombines TRBV11-2 with TRBJ2-7, with 15 bases matching TRBD2. The CDR3 is made up of 17 amino acids. Germline values: CDR1 SGHAT, CDR2 FQNNGV. The V gene end was trimmed by 5 bases and the J gene end by 4 bases; junction bases not matched to a gene: 9.

This clone has just a few counts. J is TRBJ2-7 and V is TRBV5-1; the D gene is possibly TRBD2 (6 bases). V was shortened by 4 bases and J by 6 bases, with 17 bases between the two germline ends. The CDR3 sequence is 14 residues long. From germline, CDR1 is SGHRS and CDR2 YFSETQ. CDR3 nucleotides: TGCGCCAGCAGCACGGCAGGGAGGACCTCCGAGCAGTACTTC. This sequence encodes CASSTAGRTSEQYF.

The V call is TRBV27, the J call TRBJ2-1, with 8 nucleotides matching TRBD2. This CDR3 region has 16 residues. V lost 1 base and J lost 0; bases outside the gene matches: 2. Germline V CDR1 and CDR2: MNHEY, SMNVEV (reference sequence). The CDR3, as DNA: TGTGCCAGCAGTTTATATAGCGGGACCTCCTACAATGAGCAGTTCTTC. Its translation is CASSLYSGTSYNEQFF.

CDR3: CASSQTPGQGPSEQYF. The CDR3 DNA sequence: TGCGCCAGCAGCCAAACCCCGGGACAGGGTCCCTCCGAGCAGTACTTC. The chain combines TRBV4-1 with TRBJ2-7, with TRBD1 identical over 9 bases. The CDR3 extends over 16 amino acids. V was pared by 2 bases and J by 6 bases, with 11 bases of the junction left unmatched. CDR1 is MGHRA and CDR2 is YSYEKL in the germline V gene.

This clone occurred a few times. J is TRBJ1-1 and V is TRBV6-5; possible D gene TRBD1, 6 bases. CDR1 and CDR2 (germline): MNHEY, SVGAGI. The CDR3 loop spans 12 amino acids. Deletions cut 5 bases from V and 3 bases from J, with 7 bases between. CDR3 coding DNA: TGTGCCAGCAGTAGGGGGTACACTGAAGCTTTCTTT. As protein: CASSRGYTEAFF.

The rearrangement uses TRBV5-1 and TRBJ2-2, with 9 bases aligning to TRBD1. CDR3 length: 13 residues. The germline V gene has CDR1 SGHRS and CDR2 YFSETQ. Trimming cost V 7 bases and J 7 bases; bases outside gene matches: 5. As DNA, the CDR3 is TGCGCCAGCGGGGACAGGGTCGGCGGGGAGCTGTTTTTT. Protein: CASGDRVGGELFF.